This record looks at one T cell receptor (beta chain) sequence and its context. Clones were sequenced by immunoSEQ multiplex PCR, and TCRdb holds only the in-frame ones, with some missing. Of about 190,000 clones listed, roughly 80% were seen once; the top ten hold about 3.5%. The sample originates from a study of blood T cell repertoires in COVID-19. The V gene end was trimmed by 0 bases and the J gene end by 8 bases; junction bases not matched to a gene: 7. Germline V lookup: CDR1 SGHVS, CDR2 FNYEAQ. The length of the CDR3 is 16 residues. The rearrangement joins TRBV7-6 to TRBJ1-4; 9 nucleotides align to TRBD1. The sequence was obtained from a young woman who had recovered from COVID-19. The sequencing input was PBMCs or T cells enriched from blood (not recorded which). The CDR3 coding sequence is TGTGCCAGCAGCTTAGCGCAGGGACAGGGTTCCGAAAAACTGTTTTTT. It specifies CASSLAQGQGSEKLFF.